A single sample gave rise to the 14 T cell receptor beta chains below, sequenced in a study of shared clonotypes between healthy human individuals. Repertoires were generated with immunoSEQ multiplex PCR, while TCRdb's copy carries only in-frame clones and drops some. The top ten clones hold roughly 25% of a sample with around 100,000 clones, around 73% of them seen once. The sequencing input was memory CD8+ T cells sorted from blood. Sample subset: CD45RO+ cells pooled with CCR7-negative TemRA cells. These receptors were collected from a woman in her twenties or thirties in good health.

This clone appeared a single time. V usage is TRBV6-1 and J usage is TRBJ1-4; D unresolved. This CDR3 has 14 residues. V was clipped by 3 bases and J by 5 bases, with 10 bases between them. Germline V gene data show CDR1 as MNHNS and CDR2 as SASEGT. DNA for the CDR3: TGTGCCAGCAGTGACGGACGAGAGAATGAAAAACTGTTTTTT. Protein sequence: CASSDGRENEKLFF.

This clone was found a few times. The chain links TRBV5-4 to TRBJ2-7, with no clear D. V was pared by 0 bases and J by 3 bases, with 7 bases between. The germline CDR1 and CDR2 sequences are SGHNT and YYREEE (reference sequence). The CDR3 spans 13 residues. CDR3 loop: CASSLAMDYEQYF. CDR3 coding DNA: TGTGCCAGCAGCTTGGCTATGGACTACGAGCAGTACTTC.

The genes are TRBV25-1 and TRBJ2-3; TRBD1 is a possible D gene (7 bases). The CDR3 covers 15 residues. V lost 3 bases and J 4 bases, leaving 14 bases between the germline ends. The germline V gene has CDR1 MGHDK and CDR2 SYGVNS. The CDR3 DNA is TGTGCCAGCAGTGATCCAGGGGGGATGGCAGATACGCAGTATTTT. Amino acids: CASSDPGGMADTQYF.

This clone was counted many times. The rearrangement links TRBV5-5 to TRBJ2-1, with D possibly matching TRBD2 (5 bases). This CDR3 is built from 16 residues. CDR1 SGHKS and CDR2 YYEKEE come from the germline V gene (reference sequence). V lost 5 bases, J lost 0 bases, and 15 bases lay in between. The CDR3 DNA is TGTGCCAGCAGGCCGTGGTGGGAGAGCTCCTACAATGAGCAGTTCTTC. It yields the protein CASRPWWESSYNEQFF. Based on the CDR3 plus reference TRBV5-5 and TRBJ2-1, the full variable domain is DAGVTQSPTHLIKTRGQQVTLRCSPISGHKSVSWYQQVLGQGPQFIFQYYEKEERGRGNFPDRFSARQFPNYSSELNVNALLLGDSALYLCASRPWWESSYNEQFFGPGTRLTVL.

This chain connects TRBV27 to TRBJ2-1, with D perhaps matching TRBD2 (6 bases). Germline lookup yields CDR1 MNHEY and CDR2 SMNVEV (reference sequence). V was trimmed by 8 bases and J by 14 bases, leaving 10 bases between them. The CDR3 is made up of 9 amino acids. CDR3 amino acids: CASLRGKFF. CDR3 coding DNA: TGTGCCAGCCTTCGCGGGAAGTTCTTC.

The V call is TRBV27, the J call TRBJ2-7; maybe TRBD2 (6 bases). This CDR3 has 15 amino acids. The germline V gene has CDR1 MNHEY and CDR2 SMNVEV (reference sequence). Trimming pared 3 bases from V and 0 bases from J, leaving 12 bases between. The DNA of the CDR3 is TGTGCCAGCAGTTTTGGCGGGGACGTCTCCTACGAGCAGTACTTC. Protein sequence: CASSFGGDVSYEQYF.

The chain has TRBV10-3 and TRBJ2-7; D may match TRBD1 or TRBD2 (5 bases each). V was cut by 6 bases and J by 4 bases, with 22 bases left in between. The CDR3 loop spans 16 amino acids. Looked up from germline, CDR1 is ENHRY and CDR2 is SYGVKD. The CDR3 region has the DNA TGTGCCATCAGCGCAGGGACGGCCGGTATGGGGTACGAGCAGTACTTC. This encodes CAISAGTAGMGYEQYF.

This clone was seen once. V and J are TRBV6-4 and TRBJ2-3; TRBD2 matches at 7 bases. Trimming took 2 bases from V and 2 from J; bases not matched to a gene: 7. Germline-derived CDR1 and CDR2 are MRHNA and SNTAGT. The CDR3 contains 16 residues. The DNA of the CDR3 is TGTGCCAGCAGTGACAACGTGGGAGGGAACACAGATACGCAGTATTTT. Protein sequence: CASSDNVGGNTDTQYF.

The V call is TRBV19, the J call TRBJ2-7; 13 bases are shared with TRBD2. After removal of 10 bases from V and 3 bases from J, the junction contained 3 bases not matched to a gene. Germline V gene lookup returns CDR1 LNHDA and CDR2 SQIVND (reference sequence). The CDR3 has 13 amino acids. The chain's CDR3 is CATGLAGVYEQYF. The DNA for the CDR3 is TGTGCCACTGGACTAGCGGGAGTCTACGAGCAGTACTTC.

This sequence joins TRBV28 and TRBJ2-7, with D possibly TRBD1 on 8 matching bases. V shed 6 bases and J shed 4 bases, with 25 bases lying between them. The CDR3 length is 17 residues. Germline V gene sequence: CDR1 MDHEN, CDR2 SYDVKM. CDR3 nucleotides: TGTGCCAGCAGGACAGGGGTGCGCCTAGCGGATTATTACGAGCAGTACTTC. It specifies CASRTGVRLADYYEQYF.

This clone has just a few counts. This may arise from a read error, as a much more abundant clone is one base away. This CDR3 is also generated by other DNA sequences in the sample. V gene TRBV9 combines with J gene TRBJ1-1; D is ambiguous. Trimming stripped 0 bases from V and 5 bases from J, with 8 bases between. The CDR3 totals 13 residues. Germline V gene data show CDR1 as SGDLS and CDR2 as YYNGEE. The CDR3 here is CASSVAWGTEAFF. The CDR3 DNA follows: TGTGCCAGCAGCGTAGCTTGGGGTACTGAAGCTTTCTTT.

This clone occurred a few times. The CDR3 DNA reads as TGTGCCAGCAGTCTAGGATCTAGCACAGATACGCAGTATTTT. Protein sequence: CASSLGSSTDTQYF. The chain couples TRBV6-5 to TRBJ2-3, with D uncertain. Germline CDR1 is MNHEY and CDR2 is SVGAGI. V lost 5 bases to trimming and J lost 0 bases, with 9 bases between them. This CDR3 contains 14 residues.

The chain recombines TRBV7-9 with TRBJ1-2, with D unclear. The V gene lost 1 base and the J gene lost 4 bases, with 7 bases spanning the gap. CDR1 is SEHNR and CDR2 is FQNEAQ in the germline V gene (reference sequence). The CDR3 loop spans 13 amino acids. The CDR3 coding sequence is TGTGCCAGCAGCTTAGTCGCTTTCTATGGCTACACCTTC. It encodes CASSLVAFYGYTF.

This clone was seen a few times. The genes are TRBV27 and TRBJ2-2, with a possible D match to TRBD1 (6 bases). There are 16 residues in the CDR3. Between the trimmed V and J ends, which lost 5 bases and 0 bases, there was a span of 13 bases. The germline gives CDR1 MNHEY, CDR2 SMNVEV (reference sequence). The CDR3 nucleotides are TGTGCCAGCAGTCCCCGACAGGTACCGAACACCGGGGAGCTGTTTTTT. Protein: CASSPRQVPNTGELFF.